This T cell receptor beta chain originates from a study of T-cell reconstitution after alpha-beta-depleted transplantation in children. Trimming shortened V by 6 bases and J by 0 bases, and 8 bases separated the two germline ends. The CDR3 is made up of 12 amino acids. Germline CDR1 and CDR2: SQVTM and ANQGSEA. This clonotype came up a few times. As yet, its antigen is unknown. Whole-study findings and limits: Fresh T-cell production supplied most of the T-cell counts and diversity seen one year after transplant.

Researchers prepared the TCRbeta library using unique molecular identifiers, the study reports. TCRdb re-analysed the PCR reads in MiXCR, keeping a single row per CDR3 protein. The data show around 580,000 distinct CDR3 sequences, 25% to 30% seen once. The TCR originated in a boy under two years old with Wiskott-Aldrich syndrome, due to receive a stem cell transplant. J is TRBJ1-1 and V is TRBV29-1, with no clear D. The source material was PBMCs, sampled before TCRalphabeta/CD19-depleted stem cell transplant. CDR3 sequence reads: CSVQVMNTEAFF. The CDR3 DNA reads TGCAGCGTCCAGGTGATGAACACTGAAGCTTTCTTT. Full variable domain (rest looked up from reference TRBV29-1 and TRBJ1-1): SAVISQKPSRDICQRGTSLTIQCQVDSQVTMMFWYRQQPGQSLTLIATANQGSEATYESGFVIDKFPISRPNLTFSTLTVSNMSPEDSSIYLCSVQVMNTEAFFGQGTRLTVV.